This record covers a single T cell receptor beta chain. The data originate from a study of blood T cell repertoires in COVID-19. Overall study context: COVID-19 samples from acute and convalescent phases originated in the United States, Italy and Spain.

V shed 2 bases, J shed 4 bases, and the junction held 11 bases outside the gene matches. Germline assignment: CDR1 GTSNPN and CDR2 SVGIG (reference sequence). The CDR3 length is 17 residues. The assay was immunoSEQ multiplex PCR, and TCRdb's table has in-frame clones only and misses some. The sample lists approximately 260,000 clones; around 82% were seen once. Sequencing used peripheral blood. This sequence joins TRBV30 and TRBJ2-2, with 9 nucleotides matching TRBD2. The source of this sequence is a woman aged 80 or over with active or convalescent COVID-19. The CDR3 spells CAWSRIAGVVGTGELFF. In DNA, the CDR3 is TGTGCCTGGAGTCGGATAGCGGGAGTAGTAGGCACCGGGGAGCTGTTTTTT.